The rows below give T cell receptor beta chains drawn from one sample of a study of shared clonotypes between healthy human individuals. Only in-frame clones appear in the TCRdb table, and some are missing; sequencing was by immunoSEQ multiplex PCR. The table shows some 2.1 million clones, with just over 90% occurring only once. Material: naive CD8+ T cells from PBMCs. The origin of the receptors is a man between 18 and 35 years old in good health. Some clones in this sample may be carry-over from other donors' samples. The CDR3 runs from the conserved cysteine through the conserved F or W. The D gene is left open where the match is weak. Some rows mark clone size as missing; the rest say once, few, many or name a class of expanded clone.

v_gene	j_gene	abundance	d_gene	CDR3nt	CDR3aa
TRBV7-9	TRBJ2-5	NA	NA	TGTGCCAGCAGTCCTCGGGACGGCCGCCAAGAGACCCAGTACTTC	CASSPRDGRQETQYF
TRBV19	TRBJ2-7	NA	NA	TGTGCCAGTAGTACCCCCGAGACCTACGAGCAGTACTTC	CASSTPETYEQYF
TRBV5-6	TRBJ2-7	NA	NA	TGTGCCAGCAGCCTGGGGTACGGGGGCTACGAGCAGTACTTC	CASSLGYGGYEQYF
TRBV7-7	TRBJ2-5	NA	NA	TGTGCCAGCAGCCCCGGAATCGGAGAGACCCAGTACTTC	CASSPGIGETQYF
TRBV18	TRBJ2-1	once	TRBD1	TGTGCCAGCTCACCTCTCATACCGGGACAGGGTGCGAATGAGCAGTTCTTC	CASSPLIPGQGANEQFF
TRBV6-5	TRBJ1-5	NA	NA	TGTGCCAGCAGTGGGGGACGGAGCAATCAGCCCCAGCATTTT	CASSGGRSNQPQHF
TRBV7-9	TRBJ2-3	NA	NA	TGTGCCAGCAGCTTCCCGGGAGATACGCAGTATTTT	CASSFPGDTQYF
TRBV11-2	TRBJ1-3	NA	NA	TGTGCCAGCAGCTTAGTGGCCCATGGCAGAGGGGAAGGAAACACCATATATTTT	CASSLVAHGRGEGNTIYF
TRBV7-9	TRBJ2-7	NA	NA	TGTGCCAGCAGCCCACAGGAGGATCCCTACGAGCAGTACTTC	CASSPQEDPYEQYF
TRBV11-2	TRBJ2-7	NA	NA	TGTGCCAGCAGCCGGACCCTAGACAAAAGCGCCTACGAGCAGTACTTC	CASSRTLDKSAYEQYF
TRBV7-2	TRBJ1-1	NA	TRBD1	TGTGCCAGCAGCTTAGCGGCGAGACAGGGGATAATTGGCACTGAAGCTTTCTTT	CASSLAARQGIIGTEAFF
TRBV28	TRBJ2-7	NA	NA	TGTGCCAGCAGCCCCCCCCTCCTCTCCTACGAGCAGTACTTC	CASSPPLLSYEQYF
TRBV9	TRBJ2-1	NA	TRBD2	TGTGCCAGCAGCGTAGAGGCAGCGGGAGGGCCAAGTGAGCAGTTCTTC	CASSVEAAGGPSEQFF
TRBV19	TRBJ2-7	NA	NA	TGTGCCAGTAGTCAGGGCTCCCGACGGGACTGGTCCTACGAGCAGTACTTC	CASSQGSRRDWSYEQYF
TRBV29-1	TRBJ2-7	NA	NA	TGCAGCGTAAGGGGGGCGACCTACGAGCAGTACTTC	CSVRGATYEQYF
TRBV9	TRBJ2-2	NA	NA	TGTGCCAGCAGATCCGGGGGAAGCGGCGGGGAGCTGTTTTTT	CASRSGGSGGELFF
TRBV28	TRBJ1-1	NA	NA	TGTGCCAGCAGTTTACTTATGGGGGGGAGGGGTACTGAAGCTTTCTTT	CASSLLMGGRGTEAFF
TRBV7-8	TRBJ2-7	once	NA	TGTGCCAGCAGCTTAGAGAGGGAGCAGTACTTC	CASSLEREQYF
TRBV7-6	TRBJ2-3	NA	NA	TGTGCCAGCAGCTTAGCGGTGCTAGTTACCGCAGATACGCAGTATTTT	CASSLAVLVTADTQYF
TRBV27	TRBJ2-2	NA	TRBD2	TGTGCCAGCAGCTGGATAGCGGGATCGAGGGCCGGGGAGCTGTTTTTT	CASSWIAGSRAGELFF
TRBV7-9	TRBJ2-1	NA	NA	TGTGCCAGCAGCTTATCAACGGGAGCCTACAATGAGCAGTTCTTC	CASSLSTGAYNEQFF
TRBV5-4	TRBJ2-7	NA	TRBD1	TGTGCCAGCAGCTACCGGGACAGGAGCTCCTACGAGCAGTACTTC	CASSYRDRSSYEQYF
TRBV7-8	TRBJ2-1	NA	NA	TGTGCCAGCAGCTTAGGAGGTGGGGAGCAGTTCTTC	CASSLGGGEQFF
TRBV27	TRBJ2-7	NA	TRBD2	TGTGCCAGCAGTTCCGTTCGGACTAGCGGGGTTTTTGAGCAGTACTTC	CASSSVRTSGVFEQYF
TRBV9	TRBJ2-7	NA	TRBD1	TGTGCCAGCAGCGCCGGGACAGGGGTCGACTACGAGCAGTACTTC	CASSAGTGVDYEQYF
TRBV6-5	TRBJ2-7	NA	TRBD2	TGTGCCAGCAGTTACCAGACTAGCGGGGGCCATCAGCAGTACTTC	CASSYQTSGGHQQYF
TRBV19	TRBJ2-1	NA	TRBD2	TGTGCCAGTAGTCTGCGGGAGGGCCTCCGGGATGAGCAGTTCTTC	CASSLREGLRDEQFF
TRBV27	TRBJ2-7	NA	NA	TGTGCCAGCAGTCCCAGCGGTCCCTACGAGCAGTACTTC	CASSPSGPYEQYF
TRBV25-1	TRBJ1-2	NA	NA	TGTGCCAGCAGTAACGGGACTCGGGGCTACACCTTC	CASSNGTRGYTF
TRBV4-1	TRBJ2-1	NA	TRBD2	TGCGCCAGCAGCCCCCGAGCGGGAGTGCTCAATGAGCAGTTCTTC	CASSPRAGVLNEQFF
TRBV7-2	TRBJ2-7	NA	NA	TGTGCCAGCAGCCCACCACAGTCTTCCTACGAGCAGTACTTC	CASSPPQSSYEQYF
TRBV4-1	TRBJ2-7	NA	NA	TGCGCCAGCAGCCAAGTGAAGGGCGGCGAGCAGTACTTC	CASSQVKGGEQYF
TRBV27	TRBJ2-2	NA	NA	TGTGCCAGCGAGGGCGAGAACACCGGGGAGCTGTTTTTT	CASEGENTGELFF
TRBV28	TRBJ2-7	NA	NA	TGTGCCAGCGACGCCGGGACGGGCTCCTACGAGCAGTACTTC	CASDAGTGSYEQYF
TRBV19	TRBJ1-2	NA	NA	TGTGCCAGTACGACAGCTTCCTATGGCTACACCTTC	CASTTASYGYTF